This entry concerns a single T cell receptor beta chain. This entry belongs to a study of OX40 agonist ivuxolimab in advanced cancers. Using immunoSEQ multiplex PCR, the repertoire was profiled, and TCRdb retains in-frame clones only, with some absent. Here the sample spans about 90,000 clones, approximately 89% being singletons. The source was CD4+ or CD8+ T cells sorted from blood, collected in a trial of the OX40 agonist ivuxolimab. The receptor was derived from an adult with an advanced solid tumor such as melanoma, head and neck, liver or kidney cancer.

The chain's CDR3 is CASRQGLGNTEAFF. The CDR3 DNA reads TGTGCCAGCAGGCAGGGGTTGGGGAACACTGAAGCTTTCTTT. The chain links TRBV6-6 to TRBJ1-1, with D maybe TRBD1 (6 bases). V lost 6 bases and J 1 base, leaving 12 bases between the germline ends. Germline V gene data show CDR1 as MNHNY and CDR2 as SVGAGI (reference sequence). CDR3 length equals 14 residues.